Shown below are 20 T cell receptor beta chains from a single sample sequenced in a study of T-cell reconstitution after alpha-beta-depleted transplantation in children. Preparation of the TCRbeta library involved a method that used unique molecular identifiers. From the PCR reads, TCRdb called clonotypes with MiXCR, one entry per CDR3 protein. The sample shows around 800,000 distinct CDR3 sequences, approximately 15% of them seen only once. The sample here was PBMCs, mostly from graft donor cells, taken 360 days after TCRalphabeta/CD19-depleted stem cell transplant. The source is a male patient aged 5 to 17 who had a stem cell transplant for acute lymphoblastic leukemia, so the T cells may come from the graft donor.

This clonotype was seen more than once but under ten times. The chain recombines TRBV18 with TRBJ2-2, with 7 bases lining up with TRBD1. V shed 3 bases, J shed 0 bases, and the junction held 7 bases outside the gene matches. Germline loops: CDR1 KGHSH, CDR2 LQKENI. The CDR3 extends over 17 amino acids. The CDR3 here is CASSPRAGTANTGELFF. CDR3 DNA sequence: TGTGCCAGCTCACCGAGGGCCGGGACAGCGAACACCGGGGAGCTGTTTTTT.

The genes are TRBV7-9 and TRBJ2-3; no firm D call. CDR1 is SEHNR and CDR2 is FQNEAQ in the germline V gene (reference sequence). The V end lost 2 bases, the J end lost 0 bases, and 9 bases lay between the germline ends. The CDR3 is made up of 15 amino acids. CDR3 bases: TGTGCCAGCAGCTTAATGGCAGTTAGCACAGATACGCAGTATTTT. This sequence encodes CASSLMAVSTDTQYF.

This clonotype has ten or more counts. J is TRBJ2-3 and V is TRBV12-3 or TRBV12-4; the match to TRBD2 covers 12 bases. Unmatched junction bases numbered 10, after V lost 5 bases and J lost 4 bases. The length of the CDR3 is 17 residues. CDR3: CASSPRLAGDVADTQYF. The CDR3 DNA reads TGTGCCAGCAGTCCCCGACTAGCGGGAGATGTCGCAGATACGCAGTATTTT.

This chain uses TRBV4-1 with TRBJ2-3; possible D gene TRBD2, 6 bases. Trimming took 1 base from V and 3 from J, leaving 20 bases between them. Germline-derived CDR1 and CDR2 are MGHRA and YSYEKL. This CDR3 comprises 18 residues. CDR3 bases: TGCGCCAGCAGCCAAGGTGTGGCGGGGCCCCTTGCGACAGATACGCAGTATTTT. Translation gives CASSQGVAGPLATDTQYF.

The chain uses TRBV2 and TRBJ2-5, with TRBD2 as a possible D gene (6 bases). The length of the CDR3 is 14 residues. Looked up from germline, CDR1 is SNHLY and CDR2 is FYNNEI. Deletions cut 4 bases from V and 9 bases from J, with 18 bases between. CDR3 residues: CASSANRFPGAQYF. CDR3 DNA: TGTGCCAGCAGTGCGAACAGGTTTCCGGGGGCCCAGTACTTC.

This clonotype was seen repeatedly, ten times or more. The J gene is TRBJ2-5, the V gene TRBV5-1, with 12 positions matching TRBD2. V shed 4 bases and J 3 bases; nucleotides not matched to a gene: 7. The CDR3 has 16 residues. From germline, CDR1 is SGHRS and CDR2 YFSETQ. This chain's CDR3 is CASSQHSSGREETQYF. The CDR3 bases are TGCGCCAGCAGCCAGCATTCTAGCGGGAGGGAAGAGACCCAGTACTTC.

The table lists this clonotype with many counts. This chain uses TRBV4-1 with TRBJ2-5, with 8 bases identical to TRBD1. CDR3 length equals 13 residues. Losses at the gene ends were 6 bases for V and 3 bases for J; bases not matched to a gene: 3. CDR1 MGHRA and CDR2 YSYEKL come from the germline V gene. CDR3 DNA: TGCGCCAGCAGGAGGACAGGGAAAGAGACCCAGTACTTC. Its protein is CASRRTGKETQYF.

This clonotype was counted a few times. The chain couples TRBV7-2 to TRBJ2-7; weak D call: TRBD2 (6 bases). Trimming removed 3 bases at V and 6 bases at J, with 18 bases between. The CDR3 covers 15 residues. From germline, CDR1 is SGHTA and CDR2 FQGNSA. This CDR3 is CASSFQTRGRSEQYF. CDR3 sequence (DNA): TGTGCCAGCAGCTTTCAGACTAGGGGAAGATCCGAGCAGTACTTC.

In its sample, this clonotype was seen many times. V usage is TRBV12-3 or TRBV12-4 and J usage is TRBJ2-3, with 9 bases aligning to TRBD2. This CDR3 comprises 15 residues. J gave up 2 bases and V 4 bases, and 4 bases lay outside the gene matches. The CDR3 bases are TGTGCCAGCAGTTCGGCGGGAGGGTTCACAGATACGCAGTATTTT. Translating gives CASSSAGGFTDTQYF.

This clonotype has only a few counts. The V call is TRBV5-1, the J call TRBJ2-5; no reliable D call. The CDR3 covers 16 residues. Germline CDR1 is SGHRS and CDR2 is YFSETQ. The ends were cut back, 0 bases at V and 2 bases at J, with 14 bases in the middle. CDR3 protein: CASSLESTTIQETQYF. The CDR3 DNA follows: TGCGCCAGCAGCTTGGAGTCTACCACAATACAAGAGACCCAGTACTTC.

In this sample, this clonotype turned up a few times. V gene TRBV5-1 combines with J gene TRBJ1-3; D uncertain. The germline CDR1 and CDR2 sequences are SGHRS and YFSETQ. Deletions cut 0 bases from V and 0 bases from J, with 7 bases between. This CDR3 is built from 15 residues. The CDR3 sequence is CASSLGPASGNTIYF. CDR3 bases: TGCGCCAGCAGCTTGGGTCCAGCCTCTGGAAACACCATATATTTT.

This clonotype was detected a few times. The rearrangement joins TRBV5-1 to TRBJ2-7; 10 bases align to TRBD1. V lost 3 bases and J lost 7; bases outside the gene matches: 10. The CDR3 covers 15 residues. The germline gives CDR1 SGHRS, CDR2 YFSETQ. CDR3 sequence: CASSSSGTGEEEQYF. CDR3 coding DNA: TGCGCCAGCAGCTCCTCCGGGACAGGGGAAGAGGAGCAGTACTTC.

This chain joins TRBV7-2 and TRBJ2-5, with D possibly TRBD1 on 7 matching bases. This CDR3 is 14 amino acids long. Germline CDR1 and CDR2: SGHTA and FQGNSA. V gave up 6 bases and J gave up 5 bases, with 16 bases separating them. Written as DNA, the CDR3 is TGTGCCAGCAGGGACCTCAGGGGGAGGGAGACCCAGTACTTC. This translates into CASRDLRGRETQYF.

This clonotype was seen a few times. The V and J genes are TRBV28 and TRBJ2-7, with D tentatively TRBD1 (5 bases). The CDR3 contains 12 residues. Germline loops: CDR1 MDHEN, CDR2 SYDVKM. The CDR3 loop is CATTGSPNEQYF. The CDR3 coding sequence is TGTGCTACCACAGGCTCCCCTAACGAGCAGTACTTC.

The chain recombines TRBV5-1 with TRBJ2-7; no firm D call. The CDR3 has 16 residues. The V gene's germline CDR1 is SGHRS and CDR2 YFSETQ. The ends were cut back, 0 bases at V and 3 bases at J, with 16 bases in the middle. The CDR3 protein is CASSLEFVQLVYEQYF. The CDR3, as DNA: TGCGCCAGCAGCTTGGAATTTGTACAGCTAGTCTACGAGCAGTACTTC.

CDR3 in amino acids: CASSPRSQTVSYIQYF. CDR3 nucleotide sequence: TGCGCCAGCAGCCCAAGATCGCAGACAGTGAGCTACATTCAGTACTTC. The rearrangement links TRBV4-1 to TRBJ2-4; tentative D call: TRBD1 (5 bases). V shed 4 bases and J shed 8 bases, with 21 bases lying between them. Germline V lookup: CDR1 MGHRA, CDR2 YSYEKL. The CDR3 sequence is 16 residues long.

The CDR3 region is CASSPDRPMSGYTF. The CDR3 DNA is TGTGCCAGCAGTCCTGACCGCCCGATGAGCGGCTACACCTTC. The V and J genes are TRBV12-3 or TRBV12-4 and TRBJ1-2; D unresolved. The CDR3 is 14 amino acids. Trimming shortened V by 5 bases and J by 8 bases, and 18 bases separated the two germline ends.

This clonotype was observed a few times. The V call is TRBV20-1, the J call TRBJ2-1; a weak D match, TRBD2 (6 bases). The CDR3 is 14 residues long. In germline, CDR1 is DFQATT, CDR2 SNEGSKA (reference sequence). With 6 bases removed from V and 6 bases from J, the gap between germline ends came to 18 bases. The CDR3 sequence is CSANLARGSNEQFF. In DNA, the CDR3 is TGCAGTGCAAACCTAGCGAGAGGATCCAATGAGCAGTTCTTC.

The sample holds a few counts of this clonotype. The CDR3 coding sequence is TGCGCCAGCAGCACCGACAGGCCCCTGCCCTCCTACGAGCAGTACTTC. It specifies CASSTDRPLPSYEQYF. The chain is built from TRBV5-1 and TRBJ2-7; perhaps TRBD1 as D (6 bases). Trimming cost V 4 bases and J 0 bases, with 17 bases left between them. Germline V gene lookup returns CDR1 SGHRS and CDR2 YFSETQ. The CDR3 runs 16 residues.

The chain carries TRBV5-1 and TRBJ2-2; tentatively, D is TRBD2 (6 bases). Deletions cut 0 bases from V and 5 bases from J, with 11 bases between. The V gene's germline CDR1 is SGHRS and CDR2 YFSETQ. The CDR3 covers 15 residues. For the CDR3, the DNA is TGCGCCAGCAGCTTGGTGGGAGGTTGGACCGGGGAGCTGTTTTTT. Translation: CASSLVGGWTGELFF.